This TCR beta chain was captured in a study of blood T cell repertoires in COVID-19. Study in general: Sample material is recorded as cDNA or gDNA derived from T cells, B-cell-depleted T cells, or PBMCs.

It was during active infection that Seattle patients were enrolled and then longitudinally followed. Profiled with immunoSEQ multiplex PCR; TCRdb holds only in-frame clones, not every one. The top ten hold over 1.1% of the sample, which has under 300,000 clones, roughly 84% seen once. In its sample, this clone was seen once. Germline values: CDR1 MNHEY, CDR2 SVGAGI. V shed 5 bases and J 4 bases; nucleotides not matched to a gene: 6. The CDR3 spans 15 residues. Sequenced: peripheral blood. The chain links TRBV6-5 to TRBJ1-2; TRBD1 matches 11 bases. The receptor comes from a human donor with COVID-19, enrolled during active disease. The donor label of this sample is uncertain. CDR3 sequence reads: CASSPGQGASYGYTF. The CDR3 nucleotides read TGTGCCAGCAGTCCAGGACAGGGGGCATCCTATGGCTACACCTTC.